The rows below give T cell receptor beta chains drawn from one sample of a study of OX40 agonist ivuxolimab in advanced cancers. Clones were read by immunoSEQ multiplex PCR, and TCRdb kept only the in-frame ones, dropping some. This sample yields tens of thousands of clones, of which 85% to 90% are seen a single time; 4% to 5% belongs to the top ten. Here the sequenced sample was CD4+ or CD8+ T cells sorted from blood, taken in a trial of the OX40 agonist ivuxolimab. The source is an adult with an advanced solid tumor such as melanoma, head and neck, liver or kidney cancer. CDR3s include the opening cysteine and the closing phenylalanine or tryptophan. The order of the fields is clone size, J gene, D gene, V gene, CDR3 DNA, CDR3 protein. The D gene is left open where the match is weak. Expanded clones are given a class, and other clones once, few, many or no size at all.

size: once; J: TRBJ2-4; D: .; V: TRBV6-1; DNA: TGTGCCGGGGGGGCGCACGGTTTAAACATTCAGTACTTC; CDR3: CAGGAHGLNIQYF
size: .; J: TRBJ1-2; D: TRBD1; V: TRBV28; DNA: TGTGCCATAACAGGGGCCGGGTCTTTCGGCTACACCTTC; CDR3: CAITGAGSFGYTF
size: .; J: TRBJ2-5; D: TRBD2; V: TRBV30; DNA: TGTGCCTGGAGTGTTGCGGGGGGCGGGGAGACCCAGTACTTC; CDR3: CAWSVAGGGETQYF
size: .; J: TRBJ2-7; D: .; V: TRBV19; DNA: TGTGCCAGTAGCCTTTCCGGGTTCACCTACGAGCAGTACTTC; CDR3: CASSLSGFTYEQYF
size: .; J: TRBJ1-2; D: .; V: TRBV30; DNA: TGTGCCTGGAGTAAACAGGGAGATGGCTACACCTTC; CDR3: CAWSKQGDGYTF
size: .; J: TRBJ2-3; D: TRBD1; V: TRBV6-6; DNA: TGTGCCAGCAGTTCCCGGGACAGTAGCACAGATACGCAGTATTTT; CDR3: CASSSRDSSTDTQYF
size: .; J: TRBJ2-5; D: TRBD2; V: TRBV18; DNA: TGTGCCAGCTCACCCCTAGCGGGTCAAGGGGAGACCCAGTACTTC; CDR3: CASSPLAGQGETQYF
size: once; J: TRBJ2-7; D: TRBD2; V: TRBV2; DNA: TGTGCCAGCGATCCGGCGGGAGGGCCCTACGAGCAGTACTTC; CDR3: CASDPAGGPYEQYF
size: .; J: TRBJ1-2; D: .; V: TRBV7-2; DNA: TGTGCCAGCAGCCCACCGGGGTATAACTATGGCTACACCTTC; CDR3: CASSPPGYNYGYTF
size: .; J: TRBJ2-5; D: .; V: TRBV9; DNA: TGTGCCAGCAGCGTGAACAGCCAAGAGACCCAGTACTTC; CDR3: CASSVNSQETQYF
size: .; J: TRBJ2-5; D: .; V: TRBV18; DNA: TGTGCCAGCTCACCACGGTCTCAGGGGGGTGAGACCCAGTACTTC; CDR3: CASSPRSQGGETQYF
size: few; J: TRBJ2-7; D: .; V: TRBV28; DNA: TGTGCCAGCAGTCCCACGGGGCCACAGATTTACGAGCAGTACTTC; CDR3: CASSPTGPQIYEQYF
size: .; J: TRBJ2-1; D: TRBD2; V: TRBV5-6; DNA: TGTGCCAGCAGCCCGACTAGCGGGGGAACCTACAATGAGCAGTTCTTC; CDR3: CASSPTSGGTYNEQFF
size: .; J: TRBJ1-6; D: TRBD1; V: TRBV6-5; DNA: TGTGCCAGCGGCAGGGGGCGTAGTTCACCCCTCCACTTT; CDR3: CASGRGRSSPLHF
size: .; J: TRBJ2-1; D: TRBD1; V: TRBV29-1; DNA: TGCAGCGTCCGCCGGGACAGGGGAACCGATGAGCAGTTCTTC; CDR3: CSVRRDRGTDEQFF
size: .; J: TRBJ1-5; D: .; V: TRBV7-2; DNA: TGTGCCAGCAGCTTAGGCTATTCTAGCAATCAGCCCCAGCATTTT; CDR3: CASSLGYSSNQPQHF
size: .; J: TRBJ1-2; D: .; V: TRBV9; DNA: TGTGCCAGCAGCGGACGGGGCAGGGAATATGGCTACACCTTC; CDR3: CASSGRGREYGYTF
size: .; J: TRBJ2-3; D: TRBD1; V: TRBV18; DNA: TGTGCCAGCTCAACGGACAGGGGTCTTGATACGCAGTATTTT; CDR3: CASSTDRGLDTQYF
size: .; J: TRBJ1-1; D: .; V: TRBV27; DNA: TGTGCCAGCAGTCGTACACTGAACACTGAAGCTTTCTTT; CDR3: CASSRTLNTEAFF
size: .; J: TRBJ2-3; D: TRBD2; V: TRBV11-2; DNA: TGTGCCAGCAGCCTACGGGGGGGAATTGGGACAGATACGCAGTATTTT; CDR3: CASSLRGGIGTDTQYF
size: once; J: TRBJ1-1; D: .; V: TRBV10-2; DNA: TGCGCCAGCAGGCCCCCAGGGAACACTGAAGCTTTCTTT; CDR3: CASRPPGNTEAFF
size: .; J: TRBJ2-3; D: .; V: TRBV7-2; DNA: TGTGCCAGCAGCTCGGGCCAAGCGGTAGATACGCAGTATTTT; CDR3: CASSSGQAVDTQYF
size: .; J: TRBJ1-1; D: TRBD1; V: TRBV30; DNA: TGTGCCTGGAGGACAGGGGGGAACACTGAAGCTTTCTTT; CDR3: CAWRTGGNTEAFF
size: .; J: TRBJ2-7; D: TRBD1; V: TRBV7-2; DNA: TGTGCCAGCAGCCGAACAGTTGGGACAGGGGGCCTCGAGCAGTACTTC; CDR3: CASSRTVGTGGLEQYF
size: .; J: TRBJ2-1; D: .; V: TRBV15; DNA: TGTGCCACCAGCAGAAATCACGCCGGGGGTGGCTACAATGAGCAGTTCTTC; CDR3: CATSRNHAGGGYNEQFF
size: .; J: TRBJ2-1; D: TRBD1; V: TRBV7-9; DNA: TGTGCCAGCAGCCACACCGACAGGGGGGGGGAGTTCTTC; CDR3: CASSHTDRGGEFF
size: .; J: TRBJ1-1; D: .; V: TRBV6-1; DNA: TGTGCCAGCACTTCGGGACCCGGGGAGACTGAAGCTTTCTTT; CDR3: CASTSGPGETEAFF
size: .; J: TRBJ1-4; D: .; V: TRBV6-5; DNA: TGTGCCAGCAGTTCCCCGGTTGAAAAACTGTTTTTT; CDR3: CASSSPVEKLFF